This TCR beta chain was sequenced in a study of blood T cell repertoires in COVID-19 (dated by TCRdb to 2020 to 2022). With respect to the entire study: Samples from collaborators originated in the United States, Italy and Spain and spanned both the acute and convalescent phases of COVID-19. Deeply sampled blood TCRbeta repertoires from subjects exposed to, actively infected with, or recovered from COVID-19 were included in the dataset. The repertoires were released in a freely available public database meant as a resource for research on the immune response to SARS-CoV-2. Where HLA class I and class II types were available, the types were taken from metadata supplied by the sample provider, not from assay-based typing. A de-identified subject ID, COVID-19 status, age in years and sex were almost always included in the sample metadata. The samples were drawn from two sources: the first 160 participants of the ongoing ImmuneRACE study, and fewer than 1,500 subjects contributed by 6 global collaborators. The material from the prospective study consisted of cDNA or gDNA derived from T cells, B-cell-depleted T cells, or PBMCs. Broad study findings and their caveats: How much clinical and demographic metadata was included differed by source and by participant, and the metadata was provided uncurated.

The collaborating institutions used their own protocols to collect whole blood in K2EDTA tubes. For TCRbeta analysis, collaborator samples were shipped as frozen whole blood, as isolated PBMCs, or as DNA extracted from either sample type. Remarks on this clone: The antigen it binds to is not known. Base qualities are not at hand, and no much larger clone is one base apart.

At the junction V is shortened by 1 base and J by 5 bases, with 9 bases in between. Reading from cysteine to phenylalanine, the CDR3 counts 13 amino acids. Kept here is only the CDR3 DNA, which spans 39 bases and is read in frame from base 1. Via the germline V gene, CDR1 is SGDLS and CDR2 YYNGEE. The immunoSEQ Assay, a bias-controlled multiplex PCR, was used to amplify TCRbeta CDR3 regions from genomic DNA. Per the authors' processing: The number of nucleated cells in each sample was estimated from the amplification of reference gene primers within the assay. Sequence reads were collapsed and filtered to measure the absolute abundance of every unique TCRbeta CDR3 rearrangement. For each sample, productive Simpson clonality was calculated as the square root of Simpson's diversity index across productive rearrangements. TCRdb took this table from immuneACCESS and kept in-frame rearrangements with V and J called. Such tables lack part of the clones; where checked against another copy, unresolved V genes explain under half of the gap, and the rest is unexplained. V and J calls plus clone size are reproduced from that table; the DNA served to infer D and trimming. Present in this sample are 75,000 to 80,000 clones, 88% of which were seen just once. The ten largest clones capture 9.1% of the sample.

The sequence is built from TRBV9 and TRBJ1-2; the D gene is perhaps TRBD1, on 5 matching bases. Material: peripheral blood. This receptor was identified in a human donor in a cohort sampled during active COVID-19. The DNA sequence reads TGTGCCAGCAGCGTACTGGCAGGGTATGGCTACACCTTC. This translates into CASSVLAGYGYTF.